A single T cell receptor beta chain is shown here with its context. The data derive from a study of blood T cell repertoires in COVID-19. The wider study: Researchers got acute and convalescent COVID-19 samples from the United States, Italy and Spain.

The V and J ends lost 10 bases and 13 bases, in that order; junction bases with no gene match: 16. Germline CDR1 MNHNY, CDR2 SVGAGI (reference sequence). CDR3 length: 14 amino acids. Method: immunoSEQ multiplex PCR; TCRdb's copy keeps in-frame clones and lacks some. The sample carries around 310,000 clones, over 75% recorded once. Sequencing used peripheral blood. The chain combines TRBV6-6 with TRBJ2-5; 12 nucleotides align to TRBD1. This clonotype originated in a woman between 50 and 59 years old with active or convalescent COVID-19. The CDR3 here is CATTGTGGSQRVYF. CDR3 nucleotide sequence: TGTGCCACCACCGGGACAGGGGGCTCCCAGAGAGTGTACTTC.